The clone carrying this T cell receptor beta chain was seen a handful of times. Its antigen remains unknown. This record belongs to a study of regulatory T cells in long-lasting Graves disease. General study results and limits: Limited samples may have lowered accuracy. There were preferences for TRBV28, TRBJ1-2 and TRBJ2-5 in persistent disease.

Time point described: persistent/refractory GD, antithyroid drugs over 5 years with positive TRAb. RNA extracted from PBMCs served as the sequencing template. Between the trimmed V and J ends, which lost 2 bases and 0 bases, there was a span of 13 bases. Germline CDR1 LGHDT, CDR2 YNNKEL (reference sequence). CDR3 length: 16 amino acids. Library construction for TCR beta used iRepertoire HTBI primers and Arm-PCR of CDR3 regions. Methods used by the authors: Identification yielded 60 or so TRBV and under 15 TRBJ segments across samples. Via MiXCR, TCRdb re-called the multiplex PCR reads, giving one row per CDR3 protein. TCRdb's processing, not the authors' own work, is the source of the V and J calls. The sample yields 300,000 to 350,000 distinct CDR3 sequences, around 20% seen once.

The source was peripheral blood mononuclear cells (PBMCs), collected when the disease was refractory, from a patient treated with antithyroid drugs. This sequence originates from a female donor with Graves disease. This rearrangement joins TRBV3-1 to TRBJ1-1; no firm D call. The CDR3 reads CASSQIPDGMNTEAFF. The CDR3 DNA follows: TGTGCCAGCAGCCAAATTCCGGACGGTATGAACACTGAAGCTTTCTTT.